This record looks at one T cell receptor beta chain sequence and its context. The specificity of this receptor is unknown. No much larger clone is present one base from it, and per-base qualities are unavailable. The data were obtained in a study of shared clonotypes between healthy human individuals (TCRdb year 2020). General notes on the study: The cohort comprised two women and a few men aged 18 to 49 years. Blood TCR repertoires of several healthy adults were deeply sequenced to estimate repertoire size and the extent of clonotype sharing between individuals. To increase sequencing depth and limit assay-specific biases, different laboratories used diverse techniques to prepare libraries and sequence TCR repertoires. Leukapheresis yielded between about 0.94 and 8.9 billion PBMCs per donor. What the study reported, not specific to this receptor: Sampling was limited to blood, and TCR repertoires in tissue likely differ from TCR repertoires in blood. The genetic and exposure-history diversity represented was limited by the small number of donors. Pairwise subsampling indicated that sequencing depth was expected to affect the degree of clonotype sharing among donors.

Using the deep immunoSEQ assay, multiplex PCR amplified TCR CDR3 regions from genomic DNA. Extracted genomic DNA from each cell subset was spread evenly across all wells of several immunoSEQ 96-well plates, with each plate serving as a replicate. For unsorted PBMC, about 270 ng of genomic DNA, equivalent to around 30,000 T cell genomes, went into each replicate PCR. Genomic DNA from unsorted PBMC was sequenced over ten immunoSEQ deep assay plates. Purified libraries were quantified with a Qubit 3.0 fluorometer, sized on a Bioanalyzer 2100, and re-quantified with the KAPA Library Quantification kit. Every immunoSEQ 96-well plate was sequenced on a dedicated single-read 150-cycle Illumina NextSeq 550 flow cell. In the source study's methods: Because the immunoSEQ output included only junctional sequences and no quality scores, the filtering could not be the same as the filtering used for full-length reads. Sequences were annotated with PyIR, a Python wrapper for IgBLAST v1.9, using IMGT germline references to assign V/J genes and CDR3. Reads were removed for weak V/J assignments (E-value above 1e-6), missing CDR3, stop codons, out-of-frame junctions, or ambiguous translated residues. V3J clonotypes were defined as sequences sharing the same inferred V gene, J gene, and CDR3 amino acid sequence. Percentage overlap between repertoires was computed as shared unique clonotypes divided by the size of the smaller repertoire. Three approaches were used to assess repertoire richness: RTK rarefaction, the Chao1 estimator, and Recon v2.1 estimates of unobserved clonotypes. TCRdb obtained this table from immuneACCESS and retained in-frame rearrangements with V and J assigned. These tables miss some clones; where compared with another copy, unresolved V genes account for less than half of the shortfall, and the remainder is unexplained. V and J calls plus clone size are reproduced from that table; the DNA served to infer D and trimming. The sample yields 490,000 or so clones; 79% were counted once. About 12% of the sample rests with the top ten.

Donors were healthy HIV-negative adults with no recently reported acute infections or vaccinations. Only Caucasian adults living in Nashville, Tennessee, USA were represented among the donors. For unsorted samples, 90 million or so PBMCs were counted, and genomic DNA was extracted using the QIAamp DNA Blood Mini kit. Blood was obtained by leukapheresis, after which PBMCs were separated by Ficoll-Histopaque density gradient centrifugation and cryopreserved in liquid nitrogen vapor phase. The germline V gene specifies ENHRY as CDR1 and SYGVKD as CDR2. The CDR3, from cysteine to phenylalanine, totals 14 residues. Only the CDR3 region is kept as DNA, spanning 42 bases read in frame from base 1. V and J are truncated by 10 bases and 0 bases respectively, leaving an intervening sequence of 14 bases.

The sequenced sample was PBMCs. The V and J segments used are TRBV10-3 and TRBJ2-3; too little of a D gene remains to name it. The receptor was derived from a woman in her forties in good health. Some clones in this sample may be carry-over from other donors' samples. Read as DNA, the sequence is TGTGCCACTGCTCGTGACCCAAGCACAGATACGCAGTATTTT. Its translation reads: CATARDPSTDTQYF.